These 24 T cell receptor beta chains originate from one sample sequenced in a study of blood T cell repertoires in COVID-19. This table comes from immunoSEQ multiplex PCR, and its TCRdb copy is limited to in-frame clones, with some not included. The sample carries 180,000 or so clones, 83% recorded once. The material sequenced was PBMCs or T cells enriched from blood (not recorded which). These receptors came from a woman aged 45-65 years in a cohort exposed to, infected with or recovered from COVID-19 (not recorded which).

This clone showed up just once. The rearrangement joins TRBV7-3 to TRBJ2-5, with D unclear. The CDR3 runs 13 residues. CDR1 and CDR2 (germline): SGHTA, FQGTGA. V was trimmed by 4 bases and J by 5 bases, leaving 11 bases between them. CDR3 protein: CASSYAPGETQYF. The CDR3 DNA reads as TGTGCCAGCAGCTACGCCCCCGGGGAGACCCAGTACTTC.

This chain uses TRBV21-1 with TRBJ2-5; the DNA was not compared with TRBD1, the D call given in the table. TRBV21-1 counts as a pseudogene. The CDR3 sequence is 16 residues long. CDR3 amino acids: CASSRRDRGRQETQYF. As DNA, the CDR3 is TGTGCCAGCAGCAGAAGGGACAGGGGTAGGCAAGAGACCCAGTACTTC.

This clone was detected once. The J gene is TRBJ1-4, the V gene TRBV7-2; D might be TRBD1 (6 bases). CDR1 is SGHTA, CDR2 FQGNSA, per germline. V gave up 5 bases and J gave up 3 bases, with 13 bases separating them. The CDR3 loop spans 15 amino acids. CDR3 sequence: CASSTAGDPNEKLFF. Written as DNA, the CDR3 is TGTGCCAGCAGCACGGCAGGGGATCCTAATGAAAAACTGTTTTTT.

The chain links TRBV6-5 to TRBJ2-3; D possibly corresponds to TRBD1 (6 bases). The germline V gene has CDR1 MNHEY and CDR2 SVGAGI. Trimming cost V 5 bases and J 6 bases, with 15 bases left between them. The CDR3 consists of 14 residues. As DNA, the CDR3 is TGTGCCAGCAGTAGGGGGACGGCGGAGGATACGCAGTATTTT. Its protein product is CASSRGTAEDTQYF.

The chain carries TRBV19 and TRBJ2-6, with TRBD2 matching over 9 bases. Germline lookup yields CDR1 LNHDA and CDR2 SQIVND (reference sequence). The V segment lost 0 bases and the J segment 2 bases; nucleotides outside the gene matches: 5. The length of the CDR3 is 18 residues. The CDR3 spells CASSIDQAGGPGANVLTF. CDR3 DNA: TGTGCCAGTAGTATAGATCAAGCGGGAGGTCCTGGGGCCAACGTCCTGACTTTC.

The rearrangement links TRBV11-3 to TRBJ2-5; D is perhaps TRBD1 (5 bases). The CDR3 spans 14 residues. With 3 bases removed from V and 4 bases from J, the gap between germline ends came to 12 bases. Germline CDR1 reads SGHNT; CDR2 reads YENEEA. The CDR3: CASSFPAGPETQYF. The CDR3 coding sequence is TGTGCCAGCAGCTTTCCGGCAGGGCCAGAGACCCAGTACTTC.

The J gene is TRBJ1-2, the V gene TRBV5-8; D is unresolved. Trimming pared 4 bases from V and 8 bases from J, leaving 18 bases between. The germline V gene encodes CDR1 SGHTS and CDR2 YDEGEE. The CDR3 totals 14 residues. The CDR3 is CASSGRRPEGGYTF. DNA of the CDR3: TGTGCCAGCAGCGGTCGGAGGCCTGAGGGCGGCTACACCTTC.

This chain joins TRBV30 and TRBJ2-7; the D is unclear. The CDR3 totals 12 residues. The germline V gene encodes CDR1 GTSNPN and CDR2 SVGIG (reference sequence). In DNA form, the CDR3 reads TGTGCTTGTTTATTCGGCTCCTACGAGCAGTACTTC. Translating it yields CACLFGSYEQYF.

This clone was seen just once. The V and J genes are TRBV27 and TRBJ1-2; the match to TRBD1 covers 7 bases. The germline V gene encodes CDR1 MNHEY and CDR2 SMNVEV (reference sequence). The CDR3 loop spans 13 amino acids. Trimming cost V 4 bases and J 2 bases; bases outside gene matches: 1. The CDR3 sequence is CASSSGQNYGYTF. DNA of the CDR3: TGTGCCAGCAGTTCGGGACAGAACTATGGCTACACCTTC.

The rearrangement uses TRBV19 and TRBJ2-1, with 7 bases that match TRBD1. CDR1 and CDR2 from the germline V gene are LNHDA and SQIVND (reference sequence). The CDR3 runs 14 residues. J gave up 2 bases and V 6 bases, and 4 bases lay outside the gene matches. CDR3 sequence (DNA): TGTGCCAGTAGAGACAGGGACCCCTACAATGAGCAGTTCTTC. As protein: CASRDRDPYNEQFF.

This clone has only one observation. V usage is TRBV6-5 and J usage is TRBJ2-2, with 13 nucleotides matching TRBD2. Germline values: CDR1 MNHEY, CDR2 SVGAGI. CDR3 length: 15 amino acids. V shed 10 bases, J shed 5 bases, and the junction held 7 bases outside the gene matches. CDR3: CAILGTSGTTGELFF. The CDR3 nucleotides read TGTGCCATCCTTGGGACTAGCGGGACGACCGGGGAGCTGTTTTTT.

V usage is TRBV5-1 and J usage is TRBJ2-3; weak D call: TRBD1 (6 bases). Trimming removed 4 bases from V and 2 bases from J, with 20 bases in between. Per germline, CDR1 SGHRS and CDR2 YFSETQ. The CDR3 has 17 amino acids. CDR3 region: CASSLGGAQAFTDTQYF. CDR3 in DNA: TGCGCCAGCAGCCTAGGGGGTGCACAGGCCTTCACAGATACGCAGTATTTT.

This rearrangement joins TRBV11-2 to TRBJ1-1; D is undetermined. V shed 4 bases and J shed 3 bases, with 9 bases lying between them. Per germline, CDR1 SGHAT and CDR2 FQNNGV. The CDR3 is 13 amino acids. For the CDR3, the DNA is TGTGCCAGCAGCTCTGGGGAGGACACTGAAGCTTTCTTT. Protein sequence: CASSSGEDTEAFF. Full variable domain (rest looked up from reference TRBV11-2 and TRBJ1-1): EAGVAQSPRYKIIEKRQSVAFWCNPISGHATLYWYQQILGQGPKLLIQFQNNGVVDDSQLPKDRFSAERLKGVDSTLKIQPAKLEDSAVYLCASSSGEDTEAFFGQGTRLTVV.

The chain uses TRBV28 and TRBJ2-7, with no clear D. CDR3 length equals 11 residues. Trimming took off 8 bases at V and 2 bases at J, with 7 bases between the two ends. The germline gives CDR1 MDHEN, CDR2 SYDVKM. The CDR3 loop is CASYSTYEQYF. CDR3 coding DNA: TGTGCCAGCTATAGTACCTACGAGCAGTACTTC.

The rearrangement joins TRBV4-2 to TRBJ2-2, with D uncertain. V dropped 6 bases and J dropped 4 bases, with 12 bases sitting between them. CDR3 length: 14 residues. Germline V gives CDR1 LGHNA, CDR2 YNFKEQ. The CDR3 sequence is CASSPETLTGELFF. The CDR3 bases are TGTGCCAGCAGTCCTGAGACTCTCACCGGGGAGCTGTTTTTT.

This clone was counted a single time. The chain employs TRBV5-8 and TRBJ2-7; no reliable D call. The CDR3 contains 18 residues. CDR1 is SGHTS, CDR2 YDEGEE, per germline. V was pared by 4 bases and J by 0 bases, with 23 bases between. CDR3: CASSPPYLQWQSSYEQYF. As DNA, the CDR3 is TGTGCCAGCAGCCCACCATACCTACAGTGGCAGAGCTCCTACGAGCAGTACTTC.

This clone has just a few counts. V and J are TRBV30 and TRBJ1-2; D ambiguous. This CDR3 comprises 13 residues. V was shortened by 0 bases and J by 3 bases, with 8 bases between the two germline ends. Germline V gene lookup returns CDR1 GTSNPN and CDR2 SVGIG (reference sequence). Here the CDR3 DNA reads TGTGCCTGGAGTGTCGGTCGGGACTATGGCTACACCTTC. Translated, it gives CAWSVGRDYGYTF.

This clone turned up a few times. The CDR3 DNA is TGCGCCAGCAGCCGGGAAATGGGACAGGGGGTCTCAAGTGGCTACACCTTC. Translating gives CASSREMGQGVSSGYTF. The chain links TRBV5-1 to TRBJ1-2; TRBD1 matches 11 bases. There are 17 residues in the CDR3. Per germline, CDR1 SGHRS and CDR2 YFSETQ. The V and J ends lost 4 bases and 7 bases, in that order; junction bases with no gene match: 15.

The rearrangement uses TRBV11-2 and TRBJ1-2; 8 bases are a match to TRBD1. This CDR3 is built from 13 residues. Trimming took 2 bases from V and 8 from J; bases not matched to a gene: 4. CDR1 is SGHAT and CDR2 is FQNNGV in the germline V gene. CDR3 nucleotides: TGTGCCAGCAGCTTACAGGGGGCGGGAGGCTACACCTTC. It translates to CASSLQGAGGYTF. The full variable domain, rest sourced from reference TRBV11-2 and TRBJ1-2, is EAGVAQSPRYKIIEKRQSVAFWCNPISGHATLYWYQQILGQGPKLLIQFQNNGVVDDSQLPKDRFSAERLKGVDSTLKIQPAKLEDSAVYLCASSLQGAGGYTFGSGTRLTVV.

The J gene is TRBJ2-5, the V gene TRBV28; weak D call: TRBD1 (6 bases). The germline gives CDR1 MDHEN, CDR2 SYDVKM. Trimming cost V 3 bases and J 10 bases, with 18 bases left between them. The CDR3 has 14 amino acids. In DNA, the CDR3 is TGTGCCAGCAGTTTTAAGACAGGCTACCGGGGCCAGTACTTC. Its translation is CASSFKTGYRGQYF.

V and J are TRBV29-1 and TRBJ2-1; 9 positions agree with TRBD1. The ends lost 3 bases at V and 5 bases at J; junction bases unmatched: 5. The germline CDR1 and CDR2 sequences are SQVTM and ANQGSEA. The CDR3 is 14 amino acids. DNA for the CDR3: TGCAGCGTTGAGAACAGGGGGCTCAACAATGAGCAGTTCTTC. It translates to CSVENRGLNNEQFF.

As regards this clone: The same CDR3 arises from other DNA sequences in this sample as well. J is TRBJ2-1 and V is TRBV9, with 8 bases identical to TRBD1. This CDR3 is built from 13 residues. The germline V gene has CDR1 SGDLS and CDR2 YYNGEE. Trimming cost V 0 bases and J 7 bases; bases outside gene matches: 0. CDR3 nucleotide sequence: TGTGCCAGCAGCGTAGGACAGGGGAATGAGCAGTTCTTC. This translates into CASSVGQGNEQFF.

This chain uses TRBV7-9 with TRBJ2-2, with D possibly matching TRBD2 (6 bases). The CDR3 spans 15 residues. Germline V gene data show CDR1 as SEHNR and CDR2 as FQNEAQ (reference sequence). V lost 6 bases, J lost 4 bases, and 15 bases lay in between. The DNA of the CDR3 is TGTGCCAGCAGTTCAGGCCCGGAGGGCACCGGGGAGCTGTTTTTT. As protein: CASSSGPEGTGELFF. Full variable domain (outside the CDR3, taken from reference TRBV7-9 and TRBJ2-2): DTGVSQNPRHKITKRGQNVTFRCDPISEHNRLYWYRQTLGQGPEFLTYFQNEAQLEKSRLLSDRFSAERPKGSFSTLEIQRTEQGDSAMYLCASSSGPEGTGELFFGEGSRLTVL.

The gene calls are TRBV28 and TRBJ1-4, with 7 positions matching TRBD1. Per the germline V gene, CDR1 is MDHEN and CDR2 is SYDVKM. J lost 7 bases, V lost 5 bases, and 13 bases had no gene match. This CDR3 has 16 residues. The CDR3 nucleotides are TGTGCCAGCAGTATCCCGACAGGGTTGGGGTTTGAAAAACTGTTTTTT. It codes for CASSIPTGLGFEKLFF.